The 22 T cell receptor beta chains listed next were all sequenced from one sample in a study of graft-versus-host responses after intestinal transplantation. This table comes from immunoSEQ multiplex PCR, and its TCRdb copy is limited to in-frame clones, with some not included. The table shows roughly 5,000 clones, with approximately 30% occurring only once. Irradiated, violet-dye-labeled stimulator cells, some 200,000 in number, were plated with some 200,000 CFSE-labeled responder cells. The source material was alloreactive CD8+ T cells from a mixed lymphocyte reaction culture, sampled before intestinal transplant. Stated subset: CFSE-low proliferating T cells sorted from roughly 6-day pre-transplant mixed lymphocyte reaction (GvH or HvG direction). These receptors were taken from a human patient who received an intestinal transplant.

This clone was counted between two and nine times. The chain has TRBV27 and TRBJ2-2, with D hard to call. Trimming took off 3 bases at V and 3 bases at J, with 5 bases between the two ends. The germline CDR1 and CDR2 sequences are MNHEY and SMNVEV (reference sequence). The CDR3 is 13 residues long. The CDR3 region is CASSFAYTGELFF. CDR3 coding DNA: TGTGCCAGCAGTTTTGCGTACACCGGGGAGCTGTTTTTT.

In this sample, this clone turned up a few times. The V call is TRBV6-5, the J call TRBJ2-7, with D perhaps TRBD1 (6 bases). The CDR3 runs 13 residues. V lost 5 bases and J 2 bases, leaving 10 bases between the germline ends. Germline lookup yields CDR1 MNHEY and CDR2 SVGAGI. CDR3 residues: CASSDRITYEQYF. CDR3 sequence (DNA): TGTGCCAGCAGTGACAGGATTACCTACGAGCAGTACTTC.

By its share, this clone is medium-sized. This chain links TRBV4-1 with TRBJ1-1; 7 nucleotides match TRBD1. CDR3 length: 14 amino acids. Trimming cost V 1 base and J 1 base; bases outside gene matches: 0. Germline CDR1 MGHRA, CDR2 YSYEKL. DNA for the CDR3: TGCGCCAGCAGCCAAGGACAGGGGAACACTGAAGCTTTCTTT. Its translation is CASSQGQGNTEAFF.

The CDR3 DNA reads as TGTGCCAGCTCACTTAGCGGCTGGACCTACGAGCAGTACTTC. It encodes CASSLSGWTYEQYF. This rearrangement joins TRBV18 to TRBJ2-7; D is perhaps TRBD2 (6 bases). Germline CDR1 reads KGHSH; CDR2 reads LQKENI. The CDR3 is 14 residues long. V was trimmed by 4 bases and J by 2 bases, leaving 12 bases between them.

As regards this clone: One base away lies a much larger clone, so this may be a sequencing read error. The chain links TRBV2 to TRBJ2-7, with 9 bases that match TRBD1. CDR3 length equals 15 residues. CDR1 is SNHLY, CDR2 FYNNEI, per germline. V was clipped by 6 bases and J by 3 bases; unmatched bases: 9. Here the CDR3 DNA reads TGTGCCAGCAGCGTCGGGACAGGGCGGCTCTACGAGCAGTACTTC. Translation gives CASSVGTGRLYEQYF.

This chain connects TRBV7-9 to TRBJ2-5; 7 nucleotides align to TRBD1. The CDR3 is made up of 14 amino acids. The germline CDR1 and CDR2 sequences are SEHNR and FQNEAQ (reference sequence). With V trimmed by 4 bases and J by 4 bases, 6 bases remained unmatched. CDR3 region: CASSWKTGVETQYF. The CDR3 DNA sequence: TGTGCCAGCAGCTGGAAAACAGGGGTAGAGACCCAGTACTTC.

This clone was recorded a few times. J is TRBJ1-1 and V is TRBV6-1; a weak D match, TRBD1 (6 bases). V was shortened by 7 bases and J by 6 bases, with 12 bases between the two germline ends. This CDR3 has 12 amino acids. CDR1 is MNHNS, CDR2 SASEGT, per germline. The chain's CDR3 is CASKSGAAEAFF. In DNA, the CDR3 is TGTGCCAGCAAGTCAGGGGCAGCTGAAGCTTTCTTT.

The chain combines TRBV30 with TRBJ2-7; D not resolved. V was shortened by 2 bases and J by 0 bases, with 5 bases between the two germline ends. CDR3 length equals 12 residues. The germline V gene has CDR1 GTSNPN and CDR2 SVGIG (reference sequence). The CDR3 nucleotides are TGTGCCTGGAGTCACAACTCCTACGAGCAGTACTTC. Translated: CAWSHNSYEQYF.

This chain connects TRBV13 to TRBJ2-7, with 10 positions matching TRBD2. Losses at the gene ends were 6 bases for V and 2 bases for J; bases not matched to a gene: 7. This CDR3 has 15 residues. Germline V gene sequence: CDR1 PRHDT, CDR2 FYEKMQ (reference sequence). In DNA, the CDR3 is TGTGCCAGCAGTTTTGGTACTAGCGGGACCTACGAGCAGTACTTC. Translation: CASSFGTSGTYEQYF.

A remark on this clone: The junction does not match germline at one end; this may be a read error. The J gene is TRBJ1-1, the V gene TRBV9; 7 nucleotides align to TRBD1. Germline V gene lookup returns CDR1 SGDLS and CDR2 YYNGEE. CDR3 length equals 15 residues. The CDR3 spells CASGETGQVGTEASF. For the CDR3, the DNA is TGTGCCAGCGGCGAAACAGGACAGGTCGGTACTGAAGCTTCCTTT.

This clone occurred a few times. J is TRBJ1-2 and V is TRBV29-1, with D uncertain. V lost 0 bases, J lost 3 bases, and 2 bases lay in between. Germline V gene data show CDR1 as SQVTM and CDR2 as ANQGSEA. CDR3 length equals 11 residues. This chain's CDR3 is CSVEEDYGYTF. CDR3 DNA sequence: TGCAGCGTTGAAGAGGACTATGGCTACACCTTC.

The chain couples TRBV6-6 to TRBJ1-5; D call uncertain. The V and J ends lost 6 bases and 3 bases respectively, with 12 bases between them. The CDR3 is made up of 14 amino acids. Per germline, CDR1 MNHNY and CDR2 SVGAGI (reference sequence). CDR3 DNA sequence: TGTGCCAGCAGAAACGGACGGAACAATCAGCCCCAGCATTTT. This translates into CASRNGRNNQPQHF.

As DNA, the CDR3 is TGTGCCAGCAGCCACCGCGGGCCCTACGAGCAGTACTTC. This translates into CASSHRGPYEQYF. This rearrangement joins TRBV4-2 to TRBJ2-7; D possibly corresponds to TRBD2 (5 bases). The CDR3 spans 13 residues. Germline V gene data show CDR1 as LGHNA and CDR2 as YNFKEQ. Trimming took 3 bases from V and 2 from J, leaving 8 bases between them.

The gene calls are TRBV6-4 and TRBJ2-6, with 9 bases that match TRBD1. After removal of 0 bases from V and 6 bases from J, the junction contained 15 bases not matched to a gene. CDR3 length equals 20 residues. CDR1 and CDR2 from the germline V gene are MRHNA and SNTAGT. DNA of the CDR3: TGTGCCAGCAGTGACTCGGGGGGATCAGGGACAGGGATAGTGGCCAACGTCCTGACTTTC. This gives the protein CASSDSGGSGTGIVANVLTF.

This chain uses TRBV6-1 with TRBJ2-7; 10 nucleotides align to TRBD1. The V and J ends lost 6 bases and 4 bases, in that order; junction bases with no gene match: 9. This CDR3 region has 15 residues. Germline-derived CDR1 and CDR2 are MNHNS and SASEGT. CDR3 bases: TGTGCCAGCAGAACACACCGGGACAGGGGATACGAGCAGTACTTC. Its translation: CASRTHRDRGYEQYF.

This clone was found a few times. The chain uses TRBV9 and TRBJ2-7; TRBD2 aligns across 13 bases. Trimming removed 4 bases from V and 7 bases from J; junction bases left unmatched: 8. CDR3 size: 15 residues. Per the germline V gene, CDR1 is SGDLS and CDR2 is YYNGEE. DNA for the CDR3: TGTGCCAGCAGCCCCGGGGGACTAGCGGGATGGGAGCAGTACTTC. Protein sequence: CASSPGGLAGWEQYF.

By share, this clone counts as medium-sized (0.01 to 0.1%). The chain employs TRBV27 and TRBJ1-5, with a weak D call TRBD1 (5 bases). This CDR3 contains 20 residues. CDR1 MNHEY and CDR2 SMNVEV come from the germline V gene (reference sequence). V was pared by 6 bases and J by 0 bases, with 27 bases between. The DNA of the CDR3 is TGTGCCAGCAGCCGCTCCTGGGGGACGGATAAAAGATATAGCAATCAGCCCCAGCATTTT. Translated, it gives CASSRSWGTDKRYSNQPQHF.

The rearrangement uses TRBV7-9 and TRBJ2-2; weak D call: TRBD2 (6 bases). This CDR3 is built from 16 residues. Germline loops: CDR1 SEHNR, CDR2 FQNEAQ (reference sequence). The ends were cut back, 3 bases at V and 4 bases at J, with 15 bases in the middle. In DNA form, the CDR3 reads TGTGCCAGCAGCTTTCCGGGACTTAGGGGCACCGGGGAGCTGTTTTTT. Its translation: CASSFPGLRGTGELFF. The full variable domain, rest sourced from reference TRBV7-9 and TRBJ2-2, is DTGVSQNPRHKITKRGQNVTFRCDPISEHNRLYWYRQTLGQGPEFLTYFQNEAQLEKSRLLSDRFSAERPKGSFSTLEIQRTEQGDSAMYLCASSFPGLRGTGELFFGEGSRLTVL.

In DNA, the CDR3 is TGTGCCTGGACTTCCGGGTTCTATGGCTACACCTTC. This sequence encodes CAWTSGFYGYTF. The chain has TRBV30 and TRBJ1-2; D is ambiguous. Trimming cost V 4 bases and J 4 bases, with 10 bases left between them. CDR1 is GTSNPN and CDR2 is SVGIG in the germline V gene (reference sequence). The CDR3 extends over 12 amino acids.

The chain couples TRBV6-1 to TRBJ1-5; D possibly corresponds to TRBD1 (5 bases). This CDR3 has 12 amino acids. The germline gives CDR1 MNHNS, CDR2 SASEGT. V lost 4 bases and J lost 5, with 6 bases in between. The CDR3 nucleotides read TGTGCCAGCAGTGGGGACGATCAGCCCCAGCATTTT. This sequence encodes CASSGDDQPQHF.

For this clone: A far larger clone is a single base away, which makes a read error likely. The chain employs TRBV27 and TRBJ2-7; D possibly corresponds to TRBD2 (5 bases). Trimming stripped 0 bases from V and 5 bases from J, with 14 bases between. Germline CDR1 and CDR2: MNHEY and SMNVEV (reference sequence). This CDR3 is 15 amino acids long. CDR3 DNA: TGTGCCAGCAGTTTATCCAGTCCGGGAACCCACGAGCAGTACTTC. Its protein is CASSLSSPGTHEQYF.

There are a few counts of this clone. V is TRBV6-9 and J is TRBJ2-2; D is perhaps TRBD1 (6 bases). This CDR3 spans 16 amino acids. From germline, CDR1 is MNHGY and CDR2 SVAAGI. V gave up 8 bases and J gave up 9 bases, with 25 bases separating them. CDR3 amino acids: CASPPPGTSDLRELFF. The CDR3 DNA is TGTGCCAGCCCACCCCCCGGGACATCCGATCTCAGGGAGCTGTTTTTT.